These 11 T cell receptor beta chains originate from one sample sequenced in a study of blood T cell repertoires in COVID-19. Sequencing used immunoSEQ multiplex PCR; TCRdb keeps in-frame clones, though not all of them. This table holds about 73,000 clones, 89% found once. The specimen was peripheral blood. The receptors originated from a man aged 80 or over with acute or convalescent COVID-19.

The genes are TRBV6-5 and TRBJ1-5; D uncertain. Germline V lookup: CDR1 MNHEY, CDR2 SVGAGI. V lost 8 bases and J 0 bases, leaving 8 bases between the germline ends. The CDR3 contains 13 residues. CDR3 sequence (DNA): TGTGCCAGCCGCCTAGATAGCAATCAGCCCCAGCATTTT. This sequence encodes CASRLDSNQPQHF.

V and J are TRBV24-1 and TRBJ1-5; D may be TRBD1 (5 bases). Germline CDR1 is KGHDR and CDR2 is SFDVKD. The CDR3 runs 15 residues. V lost 0 bases and J 3 bases, leaving 8 bases between the germline ends. The CDR3 region is CATSDLGTVNQPQHF. CDR3 DNA: TGTGCCACCAGTGATTTGGGGACTGTCAATCAGCCCCAGCATTTT.

J is TRBJ1-1 and V is TRBV19; D may be TRBD1 (6 bases). CDR1 and CDR2 (germline): LNHDA, SQIVND (reference sequence). With 5 bases removed from V and 0 bases from J, the gap between germline ends came to 7 bases. The CDR3 extends over 13 amino acids. CDR3 DNA: TGTGCCAGTAGTGGACAGTTGAACACTGAAGCTTTCTTT. Its protein is CASSGQLNTEAFF.

The rearrangement joins TRBV5-1 to TRBJ2-7; 9 nucleotides agree with TRBD1. CDR1 and CDR2 (germline): SGHRS, YFSETQ. V was pared by 5 bases and J by 0 bases, with 3 bases of the junction left unmatched. This CDR3 contains 14 residues. The CDR3 is CASSSTGGSYEQYF. In DNA, the CDR3 is TGCGCCAGCAGTTCGACAGGGGGCTCCTACGAGCAGTACTTC.

This chain joins TRBV6-5 and TRBJ1-5, with D uncertain. CDR3 length equals 15 residues. The germline V and J ends were trimmed by 10 bases and 0 bases, with 16 bases remaining between them. The germline V gene has CDR1 MNHEY and CDR2 SVGAGI. The CDR3 region is CAILDGSFSNQPQHF. CDR3 coding DNA: TGTGCCATCCTCGACGGTAGCTTTAGCAATCAGCCCCAGCATTTT.

The CDR3 protein is CASAHRTRRGYEQFF. The CDR3 coding sequence is TGTGCCAGCGCCCACCGGACTAGGAGGGGGTATGAGCAGTTCTTC. V and J are TRBV27 and TRBJ2-1; possibly TRBD2 for D (7 bases). The CDR3 has 15 amino acids. Germline CDR1 is MNHEY and CDR2 is SMNVEV (reference sequence). V was cut by 8 bases and J by 8 bases, with 22 bases left in between.

The chain links TRBV29-1 to TRBJ2-1; TRBD2 agrees at 12 bases. CDR1 is SQVTM and CDR2 is ANQGSEA in the germline V gene. Trimming at V came to 6 bases and at J to 11 bases, leaving 5 bases not matched to a gene. CDR3 length: 12 amino acids. The CDR3 DNA sequence: TGCAGCGTCCGGACTAGCGGGATAAAGCAGTTCTTC. Amino acids: CSVRTSGIKQFF.

The rearrangement uses TRBV20-1 and TRBJ1-2; 7 bases align to TRBD1. The germline V gene has CDR1 DFQATT and CDR2 SNEGSKA (reference sequence). The J segment lost 9 bases and the V segment lost 6 bases, leaving 7 bases of the junction unmatched. The CDR3 has 11 residues. The CDR3 region has the DNA TGCAGTGCCGAAGGGACAGATCGCTACACCTTC. Its translation: CSAEGTDRYTF.

The rearrangement links TRBV11-3 to TRBJ1-1; weak D call: TRBD1 (5 bases). V was cut by 0 bases and J by 3 bases, with 5 bases left in between. The CDR3 has 13 residues. Per germline, CDR1 SGHNT and CDR2 YENEEA. CDR3 nucleotide sequence: TGTGCCAGCAGCTTAGAACAGGACACTGAAGCTTTCTTT. The encoded protein is CASSLEQDTEAFF.

The chain employs TRBV5-1 and TRBJ1-2; D perhaps matches TRBD1 (6 bases). Germline V CDR1 and CDR2: SGHRS, YFSETQ. Trimming pared 1 base from V and 7 bases from J, leaving 14 bases between. This CDR3 comprises 14 residues. The CDR3 loop reads CASSLQADRAGYTF. The CDR3 nucleotides are TGCGCCAGCAGCTTGCAGGCGGACAGAGCTGGCTACACCTTC.

On this clone: At one end, the junction sequence differs from germline, possibly due to a read error. The chain couples TRBV11-2 to TRBJ1-2; 7 nucleotides agree with TRBD1. The germline V gene has CDR1 SGHAT and CDR2 FQNNGV. This CDR3 region has 13 residues. The CDR3 region has the DNA TGTGCCAGCAGGGGACGGACAGGACCCACCACGACGTTC. Translation gives CASRGRTGPTTTF.